These 30 T cell receptor beta chains were all obtained from the same sample, sequenced in a study of monozygotic twins with cystic fibrosis. Only in-frame clones appear in the TCRdb table, and some are missing; sequencing was by immunoSEQ multiplex PCR. The data hold 15,000 to 20,000 clones, with less than 95% observed a single time. Sequenced sample: blood. Receptors were obtained from a girl aged 2-15 years with cystic fibrosis.

V and J are TRBV5-1 and TRBJ2-5; D ambiguous. The germline V gene encodes CDR1 SGHRS and CDR2 YFSETQ. Trimming shortened V by 1 base and J by 3 bases, and 7 bases separated the two germline ends. This CDR3 has 13 residues. CDR3 in DNA: TGCGCCAGCAGCTTGTGGGTAAAAGAGACCCAGTACTTC. It is translated as CASSLWVKETQYF.

This clone has just one count. The chain joins TRBV7-2 to TRBJ2-1; 8 bases match TRBD2. CDR3 length: 14 amino acids. J lost 3 bases, V lost 6 bases, and 4 bases had no gene match. Germline lookup yields CDR1 SGHTA and CDR2 FQGNSA. Here the CDR3 reads CASREAGVYNEQFF. CDR3 nucleotide sequence: TGTGCCAGCAGAGAAGCGGGGGTCTACAATGAGCAGTTCTTC.

The chain combines TRBV5-1 with TRBJ2-1, with unresolved D. Germline V gene data show CDR1 as SGHRS and CDR2 as YFSETQ. V was shortened by 2 bases and J by 10 bases, with 19 bases between the two germline ends. CDR3 length equals 15 residues. The CDR3 reads CASSFRATQWSEQFF. CDR3 DNA sequence: TGCGCCAGCAGCTTCCGGGCTACACAATGGTCGGAGCAGTTCTTC.

The table lists this clone with a few counts. This chain connects TRBV30 to TRBJ1-5; D unclear. Germline CDR1 GTSNPN, CDR2 SVGIG (reference sequence). With 4 bases removed from V and 6 bases from J, the gap between germline ends came to 19 bases. CDR3 length: 15 residues. The CDR3 region has the DNA TGTGCCTGGAATACTCGGGAGGACGGTGGTCAGCCCCAGCATTTT. This encodes CAWNTREDGGQPQHF.

The chain employs TRBV5-1 and TRBJ2-3, with D possibly matching TRBD2 (6 bases). The V gene lost 0 bases and the J gene lost 2 bases, with 13 bases spanning the gap. The germline gives CDR1 SGHRS, CDR2 YFSETQ. This CDR3 contains 16 residues. The CDR3 bases are TGCGCCAGCAGCTTGGCATTTACGGGAGCCACAGATACGCAGTATTTT. Its protein is CASSLAFTGATDTQYF.

The rearrangement uses TRBV11-2 and TRBJ2-1; perhaps TRBD2 as D (5 bases). Germline values: CDR1 SGHAT, CDR2 FQNNGV. V lost 7 bases and J lost 7, with 20 bases in between. The CDR3 runs to 15 residues. The CDR3 coding sequence is TGTGCCAGCACCCGCGTGGAGTGGGAGTCGAATGAGCAGTTCTTC. Protein sequence: CASTRVEWESNEQFF.

The genes are TRBV10-3 and TRBJ2-3; the match to TRBD1 covers 7 bases. Looked up from germline, CDR1 is ENHRY and CDR2 is SYGVKD. This CDR3 has 15 residues. The J segment lost 1 base and the V segment lost 2 bases, leaving 3 bases of the junction unmatched. In DNA form, the CDR3 reads TGTGCCATCAGTGAGAGGGACAGAGGCACAGATACGCAGTATTTT. Encoded protein: CAISERDRGTDTQYF.

The gene calls are TRBV15 and TRBJ2-7; possible D gene TRBD2, 5 bases. The CDR3 loop spans 15 amino acids. V was trimmed by 4 bases and J by 0 bases, leaving 13 bases between them. The germline gives CDR1 LNHNV, CDR2 YYDKDF (reference sequence). The CDR3 reads CATSNTRGRSYEQYF. The CDR3, as DNA: TGTGCCACCAGCAATACCAGAGGGCGCTCCTACGAGCAGTACTTC.

J is TRBJ2-5 and V is TRBV4-3; D is undetermined. The CDR3 is made up of 9 amino acids. The V end was cut by 11 bases, the J end by 2 bases, with 3 bases between. The germline V gene encodes CDR1 LGHNA and CDR2 YSLEER. The CDR3 region has the DNA TGCGCCGTTCAAGAGACCCAGTACTTC. Protein product: CAVQETQYF.

The chain links TRBV19 to TRBJ1-1, with a weak D call TRBD1 (5 bases). CDR3 length equals 16 residues. V lost 3 bases, J lost 1 base, and 15 bases lay in between. Germline CDR1 LNHDA, CDR2 SQIVND (reference sequence). The CDR3 spells CASSILPGRRNTEAFF. CDR3 DNA sequence: TGTGCCAGTAGTATCCTACCGGGACGGAGGAACACTGAAGCTTTCTTT. The whole variable domain, remainder taken from reference TRBV19 and TRBJ1-1, is DGGITQSPKYLFRKEGQNVTLSCEQNLNHDAMYWYRQDPGQGLRLIYYSQIVNDFQKGDIAEGYSVSREKKESFPLTVTSAQKNPTAFYLCASSILPGRRNTEAFFGQGTRLTVV.

The chain combines TRBV5-1 with TRBJ2-3; D tentatively fits TRBD1 or TRBD2 (5 bases each). Per the germline V gene, CDR1 is SGHRS and CDR2 is YFSETQ. V lost 0 bases and J 4 bases, leaving 12 bases between the germline ends. The CDR3 spans 15 residues. The CDR3: CASSLGGSQSDTQYF. CDR3 bases: TGCGCCAGCAGCTTGGGGGGGTCCCAATCAGATACGCAGTATTTT.

This chain connects TRBV27 to TRBJ1-6; D is uncertain. The V end was cut by 5 bases, the J end by 3 bases, with 11 bases between. The CDR3 sequence is 15 residues long. Germline-derived CDR1 and CDR2 are MNHEY and SMNVEV (reference sequence). CDR3 sequence reads: CASSPAGNYNSPLHF. The CDR3 DNA follows: TGTGCCAGCAGTCCGGCGGGTAACTATAATTCACCCCTCCACTTT.

This clone was observed once. The chain combines TRBV7-3 with TRBJ1-1, with unresolved D. This CDR3 has 15 amino acids. Germline CDR1 is SGHTA and CDR2 is FQGTGA. Between the trimmed V and J ends, which lost 2 bases and 1 base, there was a span of 11 bases. The CDR3 loop reads CASSLGGISNTEAFF. DNA of the CDR3: TGTGCCAGCAGCTTAGGAGGAATATCGAACACTGAAGCTTTCTTT.

The rearrangement uses TRBV28 and TRBJ2-1; 11 bases are a match to TRBD2. The germline V gene encodes CDR1 MDHEN and CDR2 SYDVKM. This CDR3 has 14 amino acids. Trimming removed 8 bases from V and 6 bases from J; junction bases left unmatched: 6. CDR3: CASRRLAGPNEQFF. DNA of the CDR3: TGTGCCAGCCGACGACTAGCGGGACCCAATGAGCAGTTCTTC.

The V gene is TRBV30, the J gene TRBJ2-5; 10 bases are a match to TRBD2. V lost 3 bases, J lost 5 bases, and 6 bases stayed unmatched. CDR1 is GTSNPN and CDR2 is SVGIG in the germline V gene (reference sequence). The CDR3 is 14 residues long. The CDR3 sequence: CAWSTSGAGETQYF. The DNA for the CDR3 is TGTGCCTGGAGCACTAGCGGGGCCGGCGAGACCCAGTACTTC.

The CDR3 DNA follows: TGCGCCAGCAGCCAAGTCGGAAGGGGGGAGCACAATGAGCAGTTCTTC. Residues: CASSQVGRGEHNEQFF. The V call is TRBV4-1, the J call TRBJ2-1; D may match TRBD1 or TRBD2 (6 bases each). CDR1 and CDR2 from the germline V gene are MGHRA and YSYEKL. The germline V and J ends were trimmed by 1 base and 5 bases, with 15 bases remaining between them. The CDR3 runs to 16 residues.

The V gene is TRBV10-3, the J gene TRBJ2-2, with D uncertain. Germline loops: CDR1 ENHRY, CDR2 SYGVKD. Trimming removed 3 bases at V and 6 bases at J, with 14 bases between. The CDR3 runs to 15 residues. As DNA, the CDR3 is TGTGCCATCAGTGAATCTGACACTTTGTCCGGGGAGCTGTTTTTT. Amino acids: CAISESDTLSGELFF.

The chain recombines TRBV6-4 with TRBJ1-4; D may be TRBD1 (6 bases). Germline-derived CDR1 and CDR2 are MRHNA and SNTAGT. V shed 3 bases and J shed 4 bases, with 9 bases lying between them. CDR3 size: 14 residues. The CDR3 here is CASSERDNNEKLFF. CDR3 in DNA: TGTGCCAGCAGTGAAAGGGACAATAATGAAAAACTGTTTTTT.

This clone was seen a single time. The chain links TRBV7-8 to TRBJ2-7, with TRBD2 matching 9 bases. The germline CDR1 and CDR2 sequences are SGHVS and FQNEAQ. Trimming took 1 base from V and 0 from J; bases not matched to a gene: 7. This CDR3 comprises 17 residues. Here the CDR3 reads CASSLGTSVYGSYEQYF. CDR3 nucleotides: TGTGCCAGCAGCTTAGGGACTAGCGTTTATGGCTCCTACGAGCAGTACTTC.

The genes are TRBV5-5 and TRBJ1-4, with 9 bases identical to TRBD1. CDR3 length equals 16 residues. CDR1 SGHKS and CDR2 YYEKEE come from the germline V gene (reference sequence). The trim removed 4 bases at V and 8 bases at J, leaving 12 bases unmatched. This CDR3 reads CASSPGPGQGDEKLFF. The CDR3 bases are TGTGCCAGCAGCCCCGGACCGGGACAGGGTGACGAAAAACTGTTTTTT.

The chain recombines TRBV4-1 with TRBJ2-1, with D possibly matching TRBD2 (5 bases). The germline gives CDR1 MGHRA, CDR2 YSYEKL. V was clipped by 0 bases and J by 0 bases, with 12 bases between them. This CDR3 contains 17 residues. CDR3 DNA sequence: TGCGCCAGCAGCCAAGAGGACGGAACTAGCTCCTACAATGAGCAGTTCTTC. Translating it yields CASSQEDGTSSYNEQFF.

The genes are TRBV6-1 and TRBJ2-6; no clear D. The V end was cut by 6 bases, the J end by 0 bases, with 6 bases between. Per the germline V gene, CDR1 is MNHNS and CDR2 is SASEGT. The length of the CDR3 is 14 residues. The CDR3 nucleotides are TGTGCCAGCAGGGCTTTCTCTGGGGCCAACGTCCTGACTTTC. As protein: CASRAFSGANVLTF.

This chain links TRBV6-1 with TRBJ1-4; possibly TRBD1 for D (5 bases). The germline V gene has CDR1 MNHNS and CDR2 SASEGT. CDR3 length: 13 amino acids. The CDR3 DNA reads as TGTGCTACAATACGGGACTCAGACGAAAAACTGTTTTTT. It encodes CATIRDSDEKLFF.

The CDR3 sequence: CASSLTKNRWGANYGYTF. DNA for the CDR3: TGTGCCAGCAGCTTAACGAAGAACAGGTGGGGTGCTAACTATGGCTACACCTTC. The J gene is TRBJ1-2, the V gene TRBV11-2, with a weak D call TRBD1 (5 bases). Germline V CDR1 and CDR2: SGHAT, FQNNGV. CDR3 length: 18 residues. Trimming stripped 2 bases from V and 0 bases from J, with 19 bases between.

This clone appeared a few times. This CDR3 is CASTRQENTGELFF. The CDR3 nucleotides are TGTGCCAGTACCAGACAGGAGAACACCGGGGAGCTGTTTTTT. The rearrangement joins TRBV19 to TRBJ2-2; TRBD1 is a possible D gene (6 bases). Germline CDR1 reads LNHDA; CDR2 reads SQIVND (reference sequence). The V end was cut by 7 bases, the J end by 1 base, with 10 bases between. CDR3 length equals 14 residues.

The V and J genes are TRBV27 and TRBJ1-2; 7 positions match TRBD1. Germline V CDR1 and CDR2: MNHEY, SMNVEV (reference sequence). The V gene end was trimmed by 6 bases and the J gene end by 4 bases; junction bases not matched to a gene: 17. The CDR3 consists of 17 residues. The CDR3 region is CASSRQGGKEWGYGYTF. CDR3 nucleotides: TGTGCCAGCAGCCGACAGGGAGGAAAGGAATGGGGCTATGGCTACACCTTC.

The CDR3 DNA reads as TGTGCCAGTGCCATCCGGTTCGTACAGACCTACGAGCAGTACTTC. This encodes CASAIRFVQTYEQYF. This chain links TRBV19 with TRBJ2-7; no firm D call. There are 15 residues in the CDR3. Trimming took 8 bases from V and 2 from J, leaving 19 bases between them. CDR1 is LNHDA, CDR2 SQIVND, per germline (reference sequence).

This clone was counted between two and nine times. The rearrangement links TRBV19 to TRBJ1-2; tentative D call: TRBD1 (6 bases). The germline V gene encodes CDR1 LNHDA and CDR2 SQIVND (reference sequence). This CDR3 is 13 amino acids long. The ends were cut back, 4 bases at V and 8 bases at J, with 14 bases in the middle. CDR3 amino acids: CASSTQGLTGYTF. In DNA, the CDR3 is TGTGCCAGTAGTACACAGGGTCTAACCGGCTACACCTTC.

This clone occurred a few times. The chain uses TRBV5-5 and TRBJ1-1, with D uncertain. The germline CDR1 and CDR2 sequences are SGHKS and YYEKEE (reference sequence). This CDR3 region has 13 residues. The germline V and J ends were trimmed by 0 bases and 5 bases, with 8 bases remaining between them. The CDR3 coding sequence is TGTGCCAGCAGCTTGGTAGGGCGGACTGAAGCTTTCTTT. Protein product: CASSLVGRTEAFF.

The V call is TRBV29-1, the J call TRBJ2-7, with D perhaps matching TRBD1 (5 bases). The CDR3 runs 14 residues. Trimming shortened V by 7 bases and J by 2 bases, and 18 bases separated the two germline ends. Per the germline V gene, CDR1 is SQVTM and CDR2 is ANQGSEA. CDR3 sequence reads: CSARVVGPTYEQYF. The CDR3 coding sequence is TGCAGCGCCAGGGTCGTGGGCCCCACCTACGAGCAGTACTTC.